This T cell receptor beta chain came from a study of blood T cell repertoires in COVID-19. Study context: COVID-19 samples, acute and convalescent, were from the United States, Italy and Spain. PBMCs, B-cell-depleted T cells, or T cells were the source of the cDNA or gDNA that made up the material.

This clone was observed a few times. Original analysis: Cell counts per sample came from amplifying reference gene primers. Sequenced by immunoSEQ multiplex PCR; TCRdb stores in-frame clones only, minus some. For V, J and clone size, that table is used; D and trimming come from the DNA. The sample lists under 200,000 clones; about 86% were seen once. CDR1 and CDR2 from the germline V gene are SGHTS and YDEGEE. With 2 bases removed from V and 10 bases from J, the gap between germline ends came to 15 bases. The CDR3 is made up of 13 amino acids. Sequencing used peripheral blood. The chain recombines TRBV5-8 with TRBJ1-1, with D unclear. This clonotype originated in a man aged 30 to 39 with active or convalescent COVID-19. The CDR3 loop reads CASSFRGEGRAFF. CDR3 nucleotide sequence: TGTGCCAGCAGCTTTCGCGGTGAGGGTCGAGCTTTCTTT.